Here is one TCR beta chain with its context. Researchers report immunoSEQ v3.0 was run at survey level. Repertoires were generated with immunoSEQ multiplex PCR, while TCRdb's copy carries only in-frame clones and drops some. The sample records 15,000 to 20,000 clones, roughly 80% being singletons. This specimen comes from a study of long-term antiretroviral therapy in people with HIV. V shed 10 bases and J shed 2 bases, with 11 bases lying between them. Germline CDR1 and CDR2: MDHEN and SYDVKM. The CDR3 consists of 12 residues. The sample was unsorted PBMCs, taken 0.1 years after starting antiretroviral therapy. V gene TRBV28 combines with J gene TRBJ2-5; D is perhaps TRBD1 (5 bases). The sequence was obtained from a man between 18 and 29 years old with HIV. The CDR3 nucleotides are TGTGCCACCCAACAGGAGCAAGAGACCCAGTACTTC. Translation: CATQQEQETQYF. Based on the CDR3 plus reference TRBV28 and TRBJ2-5, the full variable domain is DVKVTQSSRYLVKRTGEKVFLECVQDMDHENMFWYRQDPGLGLRLIYFSYDVKMKEKGDIPEGYSVSREKKERFSLILESASTNQTSMYLCATQQEQETQYFGPGTRLLVL.